This TCR beta chain was retrieved from a study of chemoradiotherapy in HPV16-positive cancers. Study summary: A couple of HPV16-positive patients' cells yielded candidate HPV-specific clones and common motifs.

V was pared by 11 bases and J by 4 bases, with 15 bases of the junction left unmatched. Germline V CDR1 and CDR2: MNHEY, SMNVEV (reference sequence). The CDR3 is made up of 16 amino acids. Some clones are missing from TCRdb's copy, which holds only in-frame ones; the method was immunoSEQ multiplex PCR. The table has around 40,000 clones, under 80% seen once. This sample comprised blood, obtained from a patient who underwent chemoradiotherapy. The chain uses TRBV27 and TRBJ2-2; 8 bases agree with TRBD1. The source of this sequence is a human donor with HPV-associated anogenital cancer. The CDR3: CARREGTGDLTGELFF. In DNA form, the CDR3 reads TGTGCCCGCCGGGAAGGGACAGGCGACCTCACCGGGGAGCTGTTTTTT.